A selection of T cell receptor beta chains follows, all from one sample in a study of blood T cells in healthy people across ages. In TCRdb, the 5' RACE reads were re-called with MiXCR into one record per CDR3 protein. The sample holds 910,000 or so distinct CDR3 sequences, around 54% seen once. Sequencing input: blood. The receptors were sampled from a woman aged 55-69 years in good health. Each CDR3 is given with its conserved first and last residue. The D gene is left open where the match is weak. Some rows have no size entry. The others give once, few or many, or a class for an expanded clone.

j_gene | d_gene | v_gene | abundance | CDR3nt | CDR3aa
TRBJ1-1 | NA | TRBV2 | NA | TGTGCCAGCAGGTGGGGGGATTTGGTGAACACTGAAGCTTTCTTT | CASRWGDLVNTEAFF
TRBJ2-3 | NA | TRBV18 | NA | TGTGCCAGCTCACCCGGATACACCAGCACAGATACGCAGTATTTT | CASSPGYTSTDTQYF
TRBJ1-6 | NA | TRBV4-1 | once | TGCGCCAGCAGCCAAGAACCGAGTGATAATTCACCCCTCCACTTT | CASSQEPSDNSPLHF
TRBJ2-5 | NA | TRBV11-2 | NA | TGTGCCAGCAGCTTATCTGGGGCAGTCCAAGAGACCCAGTACTTC | CASSLSGAVQETQYF
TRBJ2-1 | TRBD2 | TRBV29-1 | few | TGCAGCGTCTCAGCGGGAGGGGGTTACAATGAGCAGTTCTTC | CSVSAGGGYNEQFF
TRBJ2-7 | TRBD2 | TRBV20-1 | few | TGCAGTGCTCCCGCTGGTTCTAGCGGAATCGAGCAGTACTTC | CSAPAGSSGIEQYF
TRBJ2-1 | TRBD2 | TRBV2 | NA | TGTGCCAGCAGTCCTAGCGGGAGTGAGCAGTTCTTC | CASSPSGSEQFF
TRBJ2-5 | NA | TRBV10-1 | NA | TGCGCCAGCAGTGAGTCGACGCTACAGATCCAAGAGACCCAGTACTTC | CASSESTLQIQETQYF
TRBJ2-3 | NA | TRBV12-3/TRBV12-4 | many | TGTGCCAGCAGTTTCTACGGGACTCAGAAGACAGATACGCAGTATTTT | CASSFYGTQKTDTQYF
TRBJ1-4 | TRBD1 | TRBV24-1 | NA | TGTGCCACCAGTGACTCAGGGGGGGACTATGAAAAACTGTTTTTT | CATSDSGGDYEKLFF
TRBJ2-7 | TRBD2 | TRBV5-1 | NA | TGCGCCAGCAGCTTGGGCCCTAGCGGGAGGTCGTACGAGCAGTACTTC | CASSLGPSGRSYEQYF
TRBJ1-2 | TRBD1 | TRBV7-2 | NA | TGTGCCAGCAGTCCGGACAGGGATTATGACTACACCTTC | CASSPDRDYDYTF
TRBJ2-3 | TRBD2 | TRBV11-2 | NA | TGTGCCAGCAGCTTAGAAGGACTAGCGGGAGTAGATACGCAGTATTTT | CASSLEGLAGVDTQYF
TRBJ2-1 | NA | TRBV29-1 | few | TGCAGCGTTGAGGGGACCAATGAGCAGTTCTTC | CSVEGTNEQFF
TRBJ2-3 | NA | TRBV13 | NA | TGTGCCAGCAGCTTTAAAGGGTCAGATACGCAGTATTTT | CASSFKGSDTQYF
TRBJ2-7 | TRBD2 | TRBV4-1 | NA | TGCGCCAGCAGCCACCCGACTAGCGGCTCCTACGAGCAGTACTTC | CASSHPTSGSYEQYF
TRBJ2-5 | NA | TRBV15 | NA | TGTGCCACCAGCAGGCGGACCCAAGAGACCCAGTACTTC | CATSRRTQETQYF
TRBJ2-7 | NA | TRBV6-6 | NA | TGTGCCAGCAGTTACATGGGCGAGCAGTACTTC | CASSYMGEQYF
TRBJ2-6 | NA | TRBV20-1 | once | TGCGGTGCTCGTGGAGTTGGGGCCAACGTCCTGACTTTC | CGARGVGANVLTF
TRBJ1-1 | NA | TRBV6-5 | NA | TGTGCCAGCAGTTACTCAGACGTGAACACTGAAGCTTTCTTT | CASSYSDVNTEAFF
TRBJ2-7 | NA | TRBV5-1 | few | TGCGCCAGCACCCCCGGTCCTGCAGACTCCTACGAGCAGTACTTC | CASTPGPADSYEQYF
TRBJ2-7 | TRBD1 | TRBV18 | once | TGTGCCAGCTCACGTATCCCGGGACAGGGACTCGAGCAGTACTTC | CASSRIPGQGLEQYF
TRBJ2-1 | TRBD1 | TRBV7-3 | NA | TGTGCCAGCAGTCGCAACCTCCTCGGGACAGGGGACAATGAGCAGTTCTTC | CASSRNLLGTGDNEQFF
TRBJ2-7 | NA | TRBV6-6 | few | TGTGCCAGCAGTCCAGGAGTTAGGAGGGACTCTGACGAGCAGTACTTC | CASSPGVRRDSDEQYF
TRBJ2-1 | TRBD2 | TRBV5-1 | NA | TGCGCCAGCAGCTCGGGCGGACTAGCGGACAATGAGCAGTTCTTC | CASSSGGLADNEQFF
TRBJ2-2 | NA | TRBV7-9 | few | TGTGCCAGCAACCACTACGGCTCGGGACGTCAGAACACCGGGGAGCTGTTTTTT | CASNHYGSGRQNTGELFF
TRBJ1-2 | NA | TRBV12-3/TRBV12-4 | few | TGTGCCAGCACGCGAGGAGGGCCTAACTATGGCTACACCTTC | CASTRGGPNYGYTF
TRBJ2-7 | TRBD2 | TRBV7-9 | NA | TGTGCCAGCAGCTTAGTGGGACTAGCCTACGAGCAGTACTTC | CASSLVGLAYEQYF
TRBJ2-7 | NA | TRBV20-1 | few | TGCAGTGCCTCCGGGACATTCTACGAGCAGTACTTC | CSASGTFYEQYF